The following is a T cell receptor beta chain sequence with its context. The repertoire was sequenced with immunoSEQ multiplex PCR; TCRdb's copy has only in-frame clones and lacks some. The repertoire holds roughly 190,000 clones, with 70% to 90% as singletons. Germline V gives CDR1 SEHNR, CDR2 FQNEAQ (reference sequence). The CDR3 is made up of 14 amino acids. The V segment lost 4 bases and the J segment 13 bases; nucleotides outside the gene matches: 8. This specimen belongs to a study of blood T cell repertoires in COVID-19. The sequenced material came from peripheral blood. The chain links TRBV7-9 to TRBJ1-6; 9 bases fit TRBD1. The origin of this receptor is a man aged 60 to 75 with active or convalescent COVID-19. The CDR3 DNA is TGTGCCAGCAGCTCTCCGGGACAGGGTTTTCCCCTCCACTTT. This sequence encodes CASSSPGQGFPLHF.